These 29 T cell receptor beta chains were all obtained from the same sample, sequenced in a study of control samples from healthy donors and cancer patients. Profiling relied on immunoSEQ multiplex PCR, and the TCRdb table lists in-frame clones only, not all of them. The sample table includes roughly 200,000 clones. Sequencing used blood. The source is a woman aged 25 to 39 in good health.

CDR3 residues: CASSIPAAEKLFF. DNA for the CDR3: TGTGCCAGTAGTATCCCTGCGGCTGAAAAACTGTTTTTT. J is TRBJ1-4 and V is TRBV19; D is unclear. The CDR3 has 13 residues. Germline-derived CDR1 and CDR2 are LNHDA and SQIVND (reference sequence). V shed 3 bases and J shed 7 bases, with 9 bases lying between them.

J is TRBJ2-5 and V is TRBV18; a possible D gene is TRBD1 (6 bases). V was clipped by 3 bases and J by 4 bases, with 9 bases between them. This CDR3 contains 13 residues. Germline V gene lookup returns CDR1 KGHSH and CDR2 LQKENI. CDR3 residues: CASSPIGGETQYF. As DNA, the CDR3 is TGTGCCAGCTCACCGATAGGGGGAGAGACCCAGTACTTC.

The chain carries TRBV6-1 and TRBJ2-7; tentative D call: TRBD2 (6 bases). Germline CDR1 is MNHNS and CDR2 is SASEGT. CDR3 length equals 14 residues. Trimming removed 2 bases from V and 5 bases from J, with 13 bases in between. CDR3 DNA: TGTGCCAGCAGTGAAACCCTCGGCGGGAACGAGCAGTACTTC. The encoded protein is CASSETLGGNEQYF.

The chain recombines TRBV9 with TRBJ2-3; D call uncertain. The CDR3 runs 14 residues. Between the trimmed V and J ends, which lost 0 bases and 2 bases, there was a span of 7 bases. The germline CDR1 and CDR2 sequences are SGDLS and YYNGEE. The CDR3: CASSVGEYTDTQYF. In DNA, the CDR3 is TGTGCCAGCAGCGTAGGGGAATACACAGATACGCAGTATTTT. Supplemented by reference TRBV9 and TRBJ2-3, the full variable domain reads DSGVTQTPKHLITATGQRVTLRCSPRSGDLSVYWYQQSLDQGLQFLIQYYNGEERAKGNILERFSAQQFPDLHSELNLSSLELGDSALYFCASSVGEYTDTQYFGPGTRLTVL.

V and J are TRBV10-3 and TRBJ1-3, with D possibly being TRBD1 (5 bases). V shed 3 bases and J shed 5 bases, with 20 bases lying between them. Germline assignment: CDR1 ENHRY and CDR2 SYGVKD. The CDR3 sequence is 17 residues long. The CDR3 nucleotides are TGTGCCATCAGTGAAGGAATTGGGGGAGCTTTTCGAAACACCATATATTTT. This encodes CAISEGIGGAFRNTIYF.

This rearrangement joins TRBV4-1 to TRBJ1-4, with 7 bases identical to TRBD1. The length of the CDR3 is 16 residues. CDR1 and CDR2 from the germline V gene are MGHRA and YSYEKL. V gave up 0 bases and J gave up 4 bases; unmatched junction bases: 5. CDR3 protein: CASSQEPGQINEKLFF. As DNA, the CDR3 is TGCGCCAGCAGCCAAGAGCCGGGACAGATTAATGAAAAACTGTTTTTT.

The V and J genes are TRBV5-1 and TRBJ1-1; 11 bases are a match to TRBD1. Germline CDR1 is SGHRS and CDR2 is YFSETQ. The V and J ends lost 2 bases and 4 bases, in that order; junction bases with no gene match: 1. This CDR3 spans 14 amino acids. The chain's CDR3 is CASSLGTGGTEAFF. The CDR3 DNA is TGCGCCAGCAGCTTAGGGACAGGGGGCACTGAAGCTTTCTTT.

The rearrangement joins TRBV2 to TRBJ1-2, with D unclear. The CDR3 extends over 13 amino acids. V lost 4 bases to trimming and J lost 0 bases, with 6 bases between them. Germline values: CDR1 SNHLY, CDR2 FYNNEI. CDR3 in amino acids: CASSARPNYGYTF. The CDR3 nucleotides are TGTGCCAGCAGTGCTCGGCCTAACTATGGCTACACCTTC.

A word on this clone: Other DNA sequences in this specimen translate into the identical CDR3. The genes are TRBV7-9 and TRBJ1-5; D perhaps matches TRBD1 (5 bases). The CDR3 extends over 13 amino acids. V lost 4 bases and J 7 bases, leaving 11 bases between the germline ends. Germline-derived CDR1 and CDR2 are SEHNR and FQNEAQ (reference sequence). CDR3 amino acids: CASSSQGDQPQHF. In nucleotides, the CDR3 is TGTGCCAGCAGCTCCCAGGGTGACCAGCCCCAGCATTTT. Full variable domain (rest looked up from reference TRBV7-9 and TRBJ1-5): DTGVSQNPRHKITKRGQNVTFRCDPISEHNRLYWYRQTLGQGPEFLTYFQNEAQLEKSRLLSDRFSAERPKGSFSTLEIQRTEQGDSAMYLCASSSQGDQPQHFGDGTRLSIL.

This rearrangement joins TRBV3-1 (or the pseudogene TRBV3-2) to TRBJ1-1, with D uncertain. Germline V lookup: CDR1 LGHDT, CDR2 YNNKEL (reference sequence). CDR3 length: 13 residues. Trimming stripped 5 bases from V and 0 bases from J, with 7 bases between. Written as DNA, the CDR3 is TGTGCCAGCAGCGGGCAGCTGAACACTGAAGCTTTCTTT. Its translation is CASSGQLNTEAFF.

The chain has TRBV5-6 and TRBJ2-1; D unresolved. This CDR3 contains 13 residues. Trimming left V 1 base short and J 10 bases short, with 12 bases between. Germline-derived CDR1 and CDR2 are SGHDT and YYEEEE. The CDR3 spells CASSLSAANEQFF. CDR3 bases: TGTGCCAGCAGCTTGTCGGCAGCAAACGAGCAGTTCTTC.

The J gene is TRBJ2-3, the V gene TRBV30; no clear D. CDR3 length: 14 residues. Germline values: CDR1 GTSNPN, CDR2 SVGIG (reference sequence). V was pared by 2 bases and J by 3 bases, with 12 bases between. The CDR3 spells CAWSPHRGTDTQYF. The CDR3 nucleotides read TGTGCCTGGAGTCCTCATCGAGGTACAGATACGCAGTATTTT.

In the case of this clone: The sample carries other DNA sequences with the same CDR3. The V and J genes are TRBV5-1 and TRBJ1-4; possibly TRBD1 for D (5 bases). CDR1 is SGHRS and CDR2 is YFSETQ in the germline V gene. This CDR3 spans 14 amino acids. Trimming shortened V by 4 bases and J by 0 bases, and 7 bases separated the two germline ends. The CDR3 bases are TGCGCCAGCAGCCTCAGGGCAACTAATGAAAAACTGTTTTTT. Encoded protein: CASSLRATNEKLFF.

This rearrangement joins TRBV4-3 to TRBJ1-1; D may be TRBD1 (5 bases). This CDR3 is built from 14 residues. Germline V lookup: CDR1 LGHNA, CDR2 YSLEER. V shed 5 bases and J shed 6 bases, with 16 bases lying between them. The CDR3 DNA reads TGCGCCAGCAGCACCCGCCCAGGGTGGGCTGAAGCTTTCTTT. This translates into CASSTRPGWAEAFF.

The chain joins TRBV3-1 (or the pseudogene TRBV3-2) to TRBJ1-1, with 7 bases matching TRBD1. V lost 0 bases and J lost 8; bases outside the gene matches: 18. The germline CDR1 and CDR2 sequences are LGHDT and YNNKEL (reference sequence). This CDR3 region has 18 residues. CDR3 DNA: TGTGCCAGCAGCCAAGATCCGGTGGGGGGAAACAGGGGACAAGAAGCTTTCTTT. This gives the protein CASSQDPVGGNRGQEAFF.

The J gene is TRBJ1-2, the V gene TRBV9, with 7 bases aligning to TRBD1. The CDR3 is 13 amino acids. Germline-derived CDR1 and CDR2 are SGDLS and YYNGEE. V lost 4 bases, J lost 6 bases, and 6 bases stayed unmatched. DNA of the CDR3: TGTGCCAGCAGCCCGGGACAGAGGGATGGCTACACCTTC. Residues: CASSPGQRDGYTF. Based on the CDR3 plus reference TRBV9 and TRBJ1-2, the full variable domain is DSGVTQTPKHLITATGQRVTLRCSPRSGDLSVYWYQQSLDQGLQFLIQYYNGEERAKGNILERFSAQQFPDLHSELNLSSLELGDSALYFCASSPGQRDGYTFGSGTRLTVV.

The rearrangement links TRBV5-1 to TRBJ2-5, with D perhaps matching TRBD2 (7 bases). Germline V gene lookup returns CDR1 SGHRS and CDR2 YFSETQ. The V gene lost 5 bases and the J gene lost 5 bases, with 16 bases spanning the gap. This CDR3 comprises 14 residues. The CDR3 DNA reads TGCGCCAGCAGTCTACAGGGAGGGGAGGAGACCCAGTACTTC. Its protein product is CASSLQGGEETQYF.

The chain combines TRBV9 with TRBJ2-6; D might be TRBD1 (6 bases). The V gene's germline CDR1 is SGDLS and CDR2 YYNGEE. V lost 3 bases to trimming and J lost 0 bases, with 16 bases between them. The CDR3 loop spans 18 amino acids. Here the CDR3 reads CASSARTGSLSGANVLTF. In DNA, the CDR3 is TGTGCCAGCAGCGCCCGAACAGGGTCCCTCTCTGGGGCCAACGTCCTGACTTTC.

As to this clone: The same CDR3 is also encoded by other DNA sequences in this sample. This chain joins TRBV30 and TRBJ1-5, with 7 bases identical to TRBD1. This CDR3 is built from 13 residues. Germline V gene lookup returns CDR1 GTSNPN and CDR2 SVGIG (reference sequence). Trimming removed 5 bases from V and 7 bases from J; junction bases left unmatched: 8. CDR3 sequence: CAWSGGRGQPQHF. The CDR3 DNA sequence: TGTGCCTGGTCAGGGGGACGGGGACAGCCCCAGCATTTT.

In the case of this clone: This sample also contains other DNA sequences that code for the same CDR3. This chain uses TRBV6-5 with TRBJ2-2; 8 bases match TRBD1. V shed 2 bases and J 6 bases; nucleotides not matched to a gene: 5. The CDR3 runs 15 residues. Looked up from germline, CDR1 is MNHEY and CDR2 is SVGAGI. CDR3 amino acids: CASSYSTGGPGELFF. The CDR3 DNA follows: TGTGCCAGCAGTTACAGTACAGGGGGACCCGGGGAGCTGTTTTTT.

This chain links TRBV24-1 with TRBJ1-5; tentatively, D is TRBD1 (5 bases). Germline V lookup: CDR1 KGHDR, CDR2 SFDVKD. V was shortened by 4 bases and J by 2 bases, with 11 bases between the two germline ends. The CDR3 is 15 residues long. Here the CDR3 DNA reads TGTGCCACCAGTGAGGACACGGCGGGCAATCAGCCCCAGCATTTT. Protein sequence: CATSEDTAGNQPQHF.

The rearrangement uses TRBV3-1 (or the pseudogene TRBV3-2) and TRBJ2-1; D may correspond to TRBD1 or TRBD2 (5 bases each). The CDR3 length is 14 residues. V lost 3 bases, J lost 14 bases, and 20 bases lay in between. Germline V gives CDR1 LGHDT, CDR2 YNNKEL (reference sequence). Here the CDR3 reads CASSQPGSGTPEFF. The CDR3 DNA sequence: TGTGCCAGCAGCCAGCCAGGCTCTGGGACCCCGGAGTTCTTC.

The gene calls are TRBV27 and TRBJ1-2; D is unresolved. V was trimmed by 6 bases and J by 8 bases, leaving 10 bases between them. The length of the CDR3 is 11 residues. The germline V gene encodes CDR1 MNHEY and CDR2 SMNVEV (reference sequence). The CDR3 sequence is CASRLPRGYTF. The CDR3 DNA reads TGTGCCAGCAGACTTCCTAGAGGCTACACCTTC.

The V and J genes are TRBV28 and TRBJ2-1, with 14 positions matching TRBD2. The CDR3 consists of 16 residues. J gave up 7 bases and V 5 bases, and 7 bases lay outside the gene matches. Germline V gene lookup returns CDR1 MDHEN and CDR2 SYDVKM. The CDR3: CASSGLAGGGGNEQFF. Here the CDR3 DNA reads TGTGCCAGCAGTGGACTAGCGGGGGGCGGTGGAAATGAGCAGTTCTTC.

The rearrangement joins TRBV18 to TRBJ2-4, with a weak D call TRBD2 (7 bases). The CDR3 extends over 15 amino acids. Deletions cut 3 bases from V and 9 bases from J, with 18 bases between. Germline CDR1 and CDR2: KGHSH and LQKENI. Here the CDR3 reads CASSPGGRTGAIQYF. CDR3 sequence (DNA): TGTGCCAGCTCACCGGGGGGGCGGACCGGCGCCATTCAGTACTTC.

CDR3 in DNA: TGTGCCAGCAGCTTGACAGCGGGGGACTACAATGAGCAGTTCTTC. It codes for CASSLTAGDYNEQFF. This rearrangement joins TRBV7-2 to TRBJ2-1; TRBD2 aligns across 8 bases. V lost 3 bases, J lost 3 bases, and 4 bases stayed unmatched. The CDR3 extends over 15 amino acids. Germline V gene lookup returns CDR1 SGHTA and CDR2 FQGNSA.

The chain has TRBV9 and TRBJ2-3, with a weak D call TRBD2 (6 bases). The CDR3 extends over 15 amino acids. Deletions cut 4 bases from V and 3 bases from J, with 15 bases between. The germline V gene encodes CDR1 SGDLS and CDR2 YYNGEE. The CDR3 DNA sequence: TGTGCCAGCAGCACCGATGGGGGGAGGACAGATACGCAGTATTTT. Protein product: CASSTDGGRTDTQYF.

The chain carries TRBV10-3 and TRBJ2-7, with 10 bases lining up with TRBD1. The J segment lost 2 bases and the V segment lost 2 bases, leaving 0 bases of the junction unmatched. The V gene's germline CDR1 is ENHRY and CDR2 SYGVKD. The CDR3 has 14 amino acids. Here the CDR3 reads CAISEGQGAYEQYF. In DNA, the CDR3 is TGTGCCATCAGTGAGGGACAGGGGGCCTACGAGCAGTACTTC.

V gene TRBV3-1 (or the pseudogene TRBV3-2) combines with J gene TRBJ1-2; D might be TRBD1 (5 bases). This CDR3 comprises 14 residues. Trimming shortened V by 1 base and J by 3 bases, and 9 bases separated the two germline ends. Germline V lookup: CDR1 LGHDT, CDR2 YNNKEL (reference sequence). The CDR3 bases are TGTGCCAGCAGCCAAGTAGGGGTGCACTATGGCTACACCTTC. Its protein is CASSQVGVHYGYTF.